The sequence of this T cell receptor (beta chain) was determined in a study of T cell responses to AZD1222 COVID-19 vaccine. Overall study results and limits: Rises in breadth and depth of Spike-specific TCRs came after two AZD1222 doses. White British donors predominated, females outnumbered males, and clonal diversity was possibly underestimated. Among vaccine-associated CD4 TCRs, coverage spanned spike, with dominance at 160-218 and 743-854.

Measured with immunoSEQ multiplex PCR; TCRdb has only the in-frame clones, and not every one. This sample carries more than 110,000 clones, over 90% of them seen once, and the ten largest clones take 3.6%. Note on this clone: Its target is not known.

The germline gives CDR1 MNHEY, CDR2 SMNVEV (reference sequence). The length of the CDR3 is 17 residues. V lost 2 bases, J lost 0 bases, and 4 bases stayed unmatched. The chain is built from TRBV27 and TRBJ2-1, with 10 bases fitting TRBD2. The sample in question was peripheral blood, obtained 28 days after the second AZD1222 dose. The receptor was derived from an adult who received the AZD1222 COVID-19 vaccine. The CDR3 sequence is CASSLRLAGVSYNEQFF. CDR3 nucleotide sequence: TGTGCCAGCAGTTTACGGCTAGCGGGAGTCTCCTACAATGAGCAGTTCTTC.